This TCR beta chain was captured by sequencing in a study of shared clonotypes between healthy human individuals. Study-level points and caveats: In contrast to clonotypes shared by all four donors, non-shared clonotypes had lower generation probabilities. The authors expected sequencing depth to affect clonotype sharing among donors.

Here immunoSEQ multiplex PCR was the method, and the copy in TCRdb shows in-frame clones only, minus some. The sample carries approximately 980,000 clones, 76% recorded once. The CDR3 sequence is 12 residues long. In germline, CDR1 is SQVTM, CDR2 ANQGSEA. Germline trimming cut 4 bases from V and 4 bases from J; bases unmatched to any gene: 2. Comments on this clone: The antigen is not known.

The receptor's source is a man aged 18 to 29 in good health. V gene TRBV29-1 combines with J gene TRBJ1-2; TRBD1 matches at 8 bases. Sequencing used memory CD4+ T cells sorted from blood. Stated subset: CD45RA-negative fraction. Written as DNA, the CDR3 is TGCAGCGTTGTCAGGGGGCCCTATGGCTACACCTTC. This codes for CSVVRGPYGYTF.